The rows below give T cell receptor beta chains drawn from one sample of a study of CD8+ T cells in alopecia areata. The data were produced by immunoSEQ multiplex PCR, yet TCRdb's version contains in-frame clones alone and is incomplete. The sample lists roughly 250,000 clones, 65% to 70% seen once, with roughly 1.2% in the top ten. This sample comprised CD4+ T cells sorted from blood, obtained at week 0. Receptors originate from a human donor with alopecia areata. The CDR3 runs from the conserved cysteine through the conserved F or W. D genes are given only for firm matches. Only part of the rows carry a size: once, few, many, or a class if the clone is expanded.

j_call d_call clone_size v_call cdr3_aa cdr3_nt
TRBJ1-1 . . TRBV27 CASSLLAGRANTEAFF TGTGCCAGCAGTTTATTGGCAGGGAGGGCGAACACTGAAGCTTTCTTT
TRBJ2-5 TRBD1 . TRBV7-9 CASSLWTGGKETQYF TGTGCCAGCAGCCTCTGGACAGGGGGGAAAGAGACCCAGTACTTC
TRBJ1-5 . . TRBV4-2 CASSQDRGEGQPQHF TGTGCCAGCAGCCAAGATAGGGGAGAGGGTCAGCCCCAGCATTTT
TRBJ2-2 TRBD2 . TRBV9 CASSGLMTSDTELFF TGTGCCAGCAGCGGACTCATGACTAGCGATACGGAGCTGTTTTTT
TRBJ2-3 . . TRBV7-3 CASSSQGGTDTQYF TGTGCCAGCAGCTCCCAGGGTGGCACAGATACGCAGTATTTT
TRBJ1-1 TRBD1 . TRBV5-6 CASSRDRGTEAFF TGTGCCAGCAGCAGGGACAGGGGAACTGAAGCTTTCTTT
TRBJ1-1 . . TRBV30 CAWRGKGLDGEAFF TGTGCCTGGAGGGGAAAGGGCCTCGATGGTGAAGCTTTCTTT
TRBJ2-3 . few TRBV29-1 CSVVESLGDTQYF TGCAGCGTTGTCGAGAGTCTGGGGGATACGCAGTATTTT
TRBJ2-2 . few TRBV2 CASSNLKGRTGELFF TGTGCCAGCAGCAACCTGAAGGGGCGTACCGGGGAGCTGTTTTTT
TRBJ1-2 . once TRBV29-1 CSARLDGYTF TGCAGCGCCCGACTGGATGGCTACACCTTC
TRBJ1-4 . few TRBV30 CAWSSPWSTNEKLFF TGTGCCTGGAGTTCTCCGTGGTCAACTAATGAAAAACTGTTTTTT
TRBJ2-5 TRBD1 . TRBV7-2 CASGDRGRGQETQYF TGTGCCAGCGGGGACAGGGGGAGGGGTCAAGAGACCCAGTACTTC
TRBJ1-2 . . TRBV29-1 CSADRGVDYGYTF TGCAGCGCCGATAGGGGCGTCGACTATGGCTACACCTTC
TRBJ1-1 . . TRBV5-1 CASSLGPQGGGTEAFF TGCGCCAGCAGCTTGGGCCCCCAGGGAGGGGGCACTGAAGCTTTCTTT
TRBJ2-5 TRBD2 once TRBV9 CASSVGLAGGETQYF TGTGCCAGCAGCGTAGGGCTAGCGGGGGGAGAGACCCAGTACTTC
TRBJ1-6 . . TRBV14 CASSQEGLSPLHF TGTGCCAGCAGCCAAGAGGGGCTTTCACCCCTCCACTTT
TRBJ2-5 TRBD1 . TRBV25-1 CASTPAGQGQETQYF TGTGCCAGCACTCCGGCTGGACAGGGGCAAGAGACCCAGTACTTC
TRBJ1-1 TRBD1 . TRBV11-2 CASSFTGVPEAFF TGTGCCAGCAGCTTTACAGGGGTTCCTGAAGCTTTCTTT
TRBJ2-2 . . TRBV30 CAWTPYTGELFF TGTGCCTGGACTCCCTACACCGGGGAGCTGTTTTTT
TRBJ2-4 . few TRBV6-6 CASSYGGSVQYF TGTGCCAGCAGCTACGGAGGGTCAGTTCAGTACTTC
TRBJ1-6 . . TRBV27 CASSLLLTNSYNSPLHF TGTGCCAGCAGTCTACTTCTCACGAACTCCTATAATTCACCCCTCCACTTT
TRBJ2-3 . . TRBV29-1 CSVEEVSGVRVTDTQYF TGCAGCGTTGAAGAAGTTTCCGGGGTCAGGGTTACAGATACGCAGTATTTT
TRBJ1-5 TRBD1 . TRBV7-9 CASSSGGMEPQHF TGTGCCAGCAGCTCAGGGGGTATGGAGCCCCAGCATTTT
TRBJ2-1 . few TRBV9 CASSVGQHNEQFF TGTGCCAGCAGCGTAGGTCAGCACAATGAGCAGTTCTTC
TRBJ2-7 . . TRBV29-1 CSVDMGTSYEQYF TGCAGCGTTGACATGGGAACCTCGTACGAGCAGTACTTC
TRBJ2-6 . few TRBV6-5 CASCRISGANVLTF TGTGCCAGCTGCCGGATCTCTGGGGCCAACGTCCTGACTTTC
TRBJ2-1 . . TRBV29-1 CSVRPGVEGPQFF TGCAGCGTCCGCCCGGGGGTTGAGGGCCCGCAGTTCTTC
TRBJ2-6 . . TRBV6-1 CATNLAGPGANVLTF TGTGCCACCAATCTCGCCGGGCCCGGGGCCAACGTCCTGACTTTC
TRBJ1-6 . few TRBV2 CASRPYNSPLHF TGTGCCAGCAGGCCTTATAATTCACCCCTCCACTTT
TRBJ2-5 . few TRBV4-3 CASSQDTGALETQYF TGCGCCAGCAGCCAAGATACGGGGGCCTTGGAGACCCAGTACTTC
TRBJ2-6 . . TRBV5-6 CASSSLPSGANVLTF TGTGCCAGCAGCTCCCTACCCTCTGGGGCCAACGTCCTGACTTTC
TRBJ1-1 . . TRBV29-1 CSVDRAGVNTEAFF TGCAGCGTTGATCGGGCAGGGGTGAACACTGAAGCTTTCTTT
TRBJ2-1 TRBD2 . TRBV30 CAWSVGWSGRYNEQFF TGTGCCTGGAGTGTAGGGTGGTCCGGGAGGTACAATGAGCAGTTCTTC
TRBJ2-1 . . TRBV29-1 CSVARQYNEQFF TGCAGCGTTGCTCGACAGTACAATGAGCAGTTCTTC
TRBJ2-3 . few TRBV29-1 CSVEDISRDTYTDTQYF TGCAGCGTTGAAGACATTTCAAGGGACACCTACACAGATACGCAGTATTTT
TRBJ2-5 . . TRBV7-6 CASSLSPGPGETQYF TGTGCCAGCAGCCTCTCACCAGGGCCCGGGGAGACCCAGTACTTC
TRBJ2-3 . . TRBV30 CAWSVRHTQYF TGTGCCTGGAGTGTACGCCATACGCAGTATTTT
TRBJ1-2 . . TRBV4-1 CASSQGTGSSYTF TGCGCCAGCAGCCAAGGAACAGGATCCAGCTACACCTTC
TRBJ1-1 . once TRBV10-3 CAISESAGSTEAFF TGTGCCATCAGTGAGTCGGCAGGGAGCACTGAAGCTTTCTTT
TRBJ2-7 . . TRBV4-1 CASSQDWSDAYEQYF TGCGCCAGCAGCCAAGATTGGAGTGACGCCTACGAGCAGTACTTC
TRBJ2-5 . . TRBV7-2 CASSLILLKTQYF TGTGCCAGCAGTCTTATTCTTCTGAAGACCCAGTACTTC
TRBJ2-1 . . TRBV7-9 CASSRTEQFF TGTGCCAGCAGTCGGACAGAGCAGTTCTTC
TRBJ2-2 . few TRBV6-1 CASSVGTGELFF TGTGCCAGCAGTGTCGGCACCGGGGAGCTGTTTTTT
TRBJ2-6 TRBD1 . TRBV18 CASSPTGTGNSGANVLTF TGTGCCAGCTCACCGACCGGGACAGGGAACTCTGGGGCCAACGTCCTGACTTTC
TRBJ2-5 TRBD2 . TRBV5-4 CASSQALAGGRETQYF TGTGCCAGCAGCCAGGCACTAGCGGGGGGGCGGGAGACCCAGTACTTC
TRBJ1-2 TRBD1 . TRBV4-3 CASSQEDRGGYTF TGCGCCAGCAGCCAAGAGGACAGGGGTGGCTACACCTTC
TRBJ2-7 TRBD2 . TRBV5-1 CASSSLGGNEQYF TGCGCCAGCAGCTCGCTCGGGGGGAACGAGCAGTACTTC
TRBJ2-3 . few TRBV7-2 CASSQEWVRDTQYF TGTGCCAGCAGTCAAGAGTGGGTCCGTGATACGCAGTATTTT
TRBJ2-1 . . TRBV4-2 CASSQAGRSNWDEQFF TGTGCCAGCAGCCAAGCGGGGCGGAGCAATTGGGATGAGCAGTTCTTC
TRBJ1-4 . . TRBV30 CAWTPSGQKLFF TGTGCCTGGACTCCTTCTGGACAAAAACTGTTTTTT
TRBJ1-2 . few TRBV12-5 CASAWEGQSLGGYTF TGTGCTAGTGCCTGGGAAGGACAGTCCCTTGGTGGCTACACCTTC
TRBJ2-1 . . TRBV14 CASSQDLGLGQFF TGTGCCAGCAGCCAAGATCTAGGTCTTGGGCAGTTCTTC